Given below is one TCR beta chain in context. Its antigen is unknown. Per-base quality was not reported, and no clone a single base away is much larger than it. Receptors were amplified or captured by the immunoSEQ multiplex PCR assay. For the multiplex PCR, a mixture combining 60 forward primers for TCR Vbeta segments and 13 reverse primers for TCR Jbeta segments was used. A multiplex PCR assay on genomic DNA amplified the CDR3 region of rearranged TCR beta genes. The amplified TCR beta libraries were sequenced on the Illumina HiSeq System as 87-base-pair reads. The paper's data handling went like this. A later analysis counted about 80 million unique TCR beta chains across the 550 to 800 repertoires, and some 11 million of these chains were shared by at least two donors. To remove PCR and sequencing errors, raw reads were error-corrected and collapsed into unique sequences using a nearest-neighbor algorithm that merged closely related sequences. To assign V, D and J gene segments, CDR3 sequences were aligned to IMGT reference sequences. For a sequence to be retained, a match of at least six nucleotides to both a V gene segment and a J gene segment was required. A rearrangement was called productive if the CDR3 had no stop codons and remained in frame with V and J, and every other rearrangement was called non-productive. CDR3 was defined by IMGT convention, running from the second conserved V-encoded cysteine to the conserved J-encoded phenylalanine. Sequences without an unambiguous match to a single V gene segment were excluded from the earlier analysis of approximately 600 of the donors. In an earlier analysis of some 590 of the donors, a V segment was called functional when productive rearrangements were above 56.7%, and segregating when the standard deviation between donors exceeded 5%. A statistical classification framework was built to diagnose cytomegalovirus status from the catalog of TCR beta chain sequences. A later analysis assigned V and J genes by comparing TCR nucleotide sequences with IMGT/GENE-DB human TR gene sequences. The TCRdist pipeline was used in a later analysis to assign CDR3 sequences and most-parsimonious VDJ recombination scenarios. A later analysis defined each TCR beta chain by its CDR3 amino acid sequence plus V-gene family, and excluded reads lacking a unique V-gene family. In a later analysis, 500 to 650 highly shared, low-generation-probability nucleotide sequences were removed to address suspected cross-contamination and a sequencing artifact. In a later analysis, a clonal expansion index was calculated for each public chain from normalized within-repertoire ranks of inferred template counts. Generation probabilities in a later analysis came from a VDJ recombination model fitted to out-of-frame rearrangements, and those results were checked against IGoR. A later analysis scored TCR-TCR, TCR-HLA and TCR-CMV co-occurrence with hypergeometric tests, applying a repertoire-size bias correction to TCR pairs. False discovery rates were estimated in a later analysis by permuting HLA or CMV assignments 20 times. In a later analysis, co-occurring TCRs were grouped using DBSCAN, with TCRdist sequence similarity added in when clustering inside HLA-allele-positive subsets. Repertoires with fewer than 30,000 or more than 120,000 public chains were left out of co-occurrence clustering, as were a handful of repertoires with anomalous nucleotide sharing. This is the immuneACCESS table as TCRdb keeps it, with only in-frame sequences that have V and J called. A part of the clones is gone; compared with another copy, unresolved V genes explain less than half, and the rest is unexplained. The D gene and trimming were derived from the DNA, and the V and J assignments and clone size from that table. For this sample there are about 180,000 clones; roughly 83% appear just once. The top ten constitute 0.38% of the sample.

For CDR1 and CDR2, the germline V gene (reference sequence) lists SEHNR and FQNEAQ. Including the terminal cysteine and phenylalanine, the CDR3 comprises 14 residues. The read is trimmed to its CDR3 DNA, 42 bases read in frame from base 1. The sample is drawn from a study of cytomegalovirus exposure and HLA in healthy donors (dated by TCRdb to 2015 to 2018). Concerning the study at large: An earlier analysis of several hundred of the donors reported 276 Gb of sequence data and 117 million unique TCR beta sequences obtained from about 180 million T cells. Every repertoire in the discovery cohort had been generated on one and the same sequencing platform. On average, over 200,000 unique TCR beta nucleotide sequences were sequenced per donor among a few hundred genotyped donors of the cohort, with roughly 18% of those sequences being non-productive. To predict cytomegalovirus infection status, the study combined high-throughput TCR immunosequencing, statistical association of individual TCRs with disease status, and machine learning. A later genetic analysis took genome-wide SNP genotypes for about 55% of the roughly 700 donors and used that subset as a discovery cohort. Besides the first cohort of roughly 660 subjects, a separate validation cohort made up of over 100 different subjects was used. Typing coverage varied by locus: 629-630 donors for A, B, C, DRB1 and DQB1; more than 500 for DQA1; more than 600 for DPA1; under 490 for DPB1. In a later analysis, previously published TCR beta repertoires from about 670 donors were re-analyzed and high-resolution HLA genotyping was added so that TCR occurrence patterns could be studied. Class I and class II HLA loci were covered by the typing at four-digit resolution. Rather than using new phenotypic data, the later analysis identified candidate immune exposures from TCR beta sequences and from how often those sequences occurred across donors. To decide whether each TCR beta V gene segment behaved as functional or pseudogenic, an earlier analysis of over 500 of the donors relied on high-throughput TCR beta sequencing. Because of strong linkage in the cohort, roughly five DR-DQ haplotypes were treated as single units for association and clustering. An early release covering just under 650 HLA-typed donors comprised about 290 gigabases of sequencing data and around 85 million unique TCR sequences. The study profiled the T cell repertoires of hundreds of subjects by immunosequencing and related them to cytomegalovirus serostatus. The aim of the study was to test whether cataloging public T cell receptors could identify signatures of past pathogen exposure. Donor age, sex, ethnicity and CMV serostatus were compiled together with the repertoire data. The genetic ancestry cluster associated with self-reported Caucasian donors included 80% to 90% of the 300 to 450 genotyped donors. Results the study describes overall, beyond this receptor: An earlier analysis of 450 to 750 of the donors showed that most TCR beta V segments appeared in productive rearrangements either about 87% or about 30% of the time, which broadly matched IMGT annotations. Several of the top co-occurrence clusters appeared to be linked to parvovirus B19, influenza, CMV and Epstein-Barr virus, according to a later analysis. Linkage disequilibrium might explain the correlated functional status among segregating V segments, but an unknown experimental factor could not be ruled out. When HLA alleles, especially DR and DQ, strongly co-occurred, TCR associations were difficult to assign to individual alleles. A further reported finding was that TCR beta sequences accurately predicted the HLA-A and HLA-B alleles for most subjects in the first cohort. The study listed 164 TCR beta chains as associated with cytomegalovirus. In vitro tests confirmed that a few of the cytomegalovirus-associated TCR beta chains recognize cytomegalovirus antigens. A later analysis found that most CMV-associated TCR beta chains appeared HLA-restricted, with HLA associations seemingly driven largely by CMV exposure. V-gene and J-gene trimming of TCR beta chains was associated with a missense DCLRE1C variant in a later genetic analysis, and the association was replicated in an independent cohort. A later analysis found that HLA-associated TCR beta chains were more clonally expanded and had lower generation probabilities than equally common non-associated chains. The 87-base-pair reads could not distinguish some IMGT-functional V segments, including TRBV6-2 and TRBV6-3, so those segments were excluded. A cluster of highly shared sequence variants was judged likely to be a technical artifact of the sequencing pipeline. Most TCR sequences were observed very rarely across donors, whereas some public TCRs were present in many individuals. In this cohort, only TCR beta chains were sequenced, and detectable features were limited by the absence of alpha or paired-chain data. In both the original and validation cohorts, the classifier was reported to diagnose cytomegalovirus status with high specificity and sensitivity. A later analysis associated about 17,000 TCR beta sequences with specific HLA alleles at a false discovery rate of 0.05. The earlier analysis of approximately 560 of the donors excluded roughly 17 rarely observed V segments, including chromosome 9 orphons, because counts were too low. Immune exposure information for the cohort was limited to CMV serostatus. A later genetic analysis reported fewer N-insertions in productive TCRs among donors in an Asian-associated ancestry cluster than the 666-donor mean. The presence/absence analyses assumed that sequencing depth was roughly uniform across donors, and that assumption may not be true. The authors suggested that the approach could potentially be extended to other disease states and immunological phenotypes. Because HLA typing was missing for some donors at each locus, association tests included only the typed subset. A later analysis found that TCR association rates varied across HLA loci, with DRB1 alleles showing the most associated TCRs and HLA-C alleles the fewest.

The cohort was made up of about 670 healthy bone marrow donors. At the time of sampling, all cohort members were nominally healthy, though unrecorded immune exposures were likely present. The donor tested CMV seronegative, placing the donor among the 352 seronegative members of the cohort. Each donor provided a peripheral blood sample, and peripheral blood mononuclear cells were used for TCR beta sequencing. Genomic DNA extraction from the blood cell samples was performed with the Qiagen DNeasy Blood Extraction Kit. The sequence is built from TRBV7-9 and TRBJ2-5; TRBD1 matches 7 bases in the middle. The J call may not be correct, given that the DNA end is closer to TRBJ2-7. The clonotype was recovered from a boy aged 2 to 10 in good health and CMV-seronegative. Sequenced input: PBMCs. For the CDR3, the sequence is CASSVPGQKYEQYF. In nucleotides, the sequence is TGTGCCAGCAGCGTGCCGGGACAGAAATACGAGCAGTACTTC.